The rows below give T cell receptor beta chains drawn from one sample of a study of T cell responses to AZD1222 COVID-19 vaccine. TCRdb keeps only in-frame clones here, not all; method: immunoSEQ multiplex PCR. The sample lists under 70,000 clones, around 75% occurring once. Sequenced here: peripheral blood, sampled on day 0 of AZD1222 vaccination. The receptors stem from an adult in good health. Both conserved end residues are part of each CDR3. Fields, in order: D gene, V gene, clone size, J gene, CDR3 DNA, CDR3 protein. A D gene is named only where the DNA matches it firmly. Clone size is shown for a subset of rows, as once, few, many or a class of expanded clone.

D gene: TRBD1
V gene: TRBV5-6
clone size: few
J gene: TRBJ1-2
CDR3 DNA: TGTGCCAGCAGCGAGAGGATCACAGGGGGCTATGGCTACACCTTC
CDR3 protein: CASSERITGGYGYTF

D gene: NA
V gene: TRBV7-9
clone size: NA
J gene: TRBJ2-2
CDR3 DNA: TGTGCCAGGCGGGACGGGACACTGAACACCGGGGAGCTGTTTTTT
CDR3 protein: CARRDGTLNTGELFF

D gene: TRBD2
V gene: TRBV6-6
clone size: NA
J gene: TRBJ2-7
CDR3 DNA: TGTGCCAGCAGACCAACAGCGGGGGGGTCCGGGGAGCAGTACTTC
CDR3 protein: CASRPTAGGSGEQYF

D gene: NA
V gene: TRBV5-1
clone size: NA
J gene: TRBJ2-3
CDR3 DNA: TGCGCCAGCAGCTCTGGGGGAGATACGCAGTATTTT
CDR3 protein: CASSSGGDTQYF

D gene: NA
V gene: TRBV5-5
clone size: NA
J gene: TRBJ2-5
CDR3 DNA: TGTGCCAGCAGCTTCGGGGAGACCCAGTACTTC
CDR3 protein: CASSFGETQYF

D gene: TRBD1
V gene: TRBV7-2
clone size: NA
J gene: TRBJ1-4
CDR3 DNA: TGTGCCAGCAGCCAGGGGGCGGGGGAAAAACTGTTTTTT
CDR3 protein: CASSQGAGEKLFF

D gene: NA
V gene: TRBV20-1
clone size: NA
J gene: TRBJ1-1
CDR3 DNA: TGCAGTGCTAGTCGGGTTTCACTTATGAACACTGAAGCTTTCTTT
CDR3 protein: CSASRVSLMNTEAFF

D gene: TRBD1
V gene: TRBV7-6
clone size: few
J gene: TRBJ2-2
CDR3 DNA: TGTGCCAGCAGCGCCCGGACAGGGACCGGGGAGCTGTTTTTT
CDR3 protein: CASSARTGTGELFF

D gene: NA
V gene: TRBV3-1/TRBV3-2
clone size: NA
J gene: TRBJ2-7
CDR3 DNA: TGTGCCAGCGGTTGGGGAAGGGAGCAGTACTTC
CDR3 protein: CASGWGREQYF

D gene: NA
V gene: TRBV28
clone size: NA
J gene: TRBJ1-5
CDR3 DNA: TGTGCCAGCAGTCCAGGTGATTCTTGGGGCAATCAGCCCCAGCATTTT
CDR3 protein: CASSPGDSWGNQPQHF

D gene: NA
V gene: TRBV10-3
clone size: NA
J gene: TRBJ2-5
CDR3 DNA: TGTGCCATCAGTGAACAGACAGAAGAGACCCAGTACTTC
CDR3 protein: CAISEQTEETQYF

D gene: NA
V gene: TRBV24-1
clone size: once
J gene: TRBJ2-3
CDR3 DNA: TGTGCCACCAGCCGTACAGGGACAAATACGCAGTATTTT
CDR3 protein: CATSRTGTNTQYF

D gene: TRBD1
V gene: TRBV29-1
clone size: few
J gene: TRBJ2-1
CDR3 DNA: TGCAGCGTTGAGGACCGGGACAGTCTCTACAATGAGCAGTTCTTC
CDR3 protein: CSVEDRDSLYNEQFF

D gene: TRBD1
V gene: TRBV18
clone size: NA
J gene: TRBJ1-4
CDR3 DNA: TGTGCCAGCTCTCGACAGGGACTTAATGAAAAACTGTTTTTT
CDR3 protein: CASSRQGLNEKLFF

D gene: TRBD1
V gene: TRBV6-5
clone size: NA
J gene: TRBJ1-5
CDR3 DNA: TGTGCCAGCAAAGGACAGGGTTACAATCAGCCCCAGCATTTT
CDR3 protein: CASKGQGYNQPQHF

D gene: NA
V gene: TRBV5-4
clone size: once
J gene: TRBJ2-3
CDR3 DNA: TGTGCCAGCAGCTTGGCCGAGACAGATACGCAGTATTTT
CDR3 protein: CASSLAETDTQYF

D gene: NA
V gene: TRBV5-8
clone size: NA
J gene: TRBJ2-1
CDR3 DNA: TGTGCCAGCAGCTTGGGTCAGGGTTACTACAATGAGCAGTTCTTC
CDR3 protein: CASSLGQGYYNEQFF

D gene: NA
V gene: TRBV21-1
clone size: once
J gene: TRBJ1-2
CDR3 DNA: TGTGCCAGCAGCCCGTCCCGGGACAGGGGGCGAAGCTATGGCTACACCTTC
CDR3 protein: CASSPSRDRGRSYGYTF

D gene: NA
V gene: TRBV5-1
clone size: NA
J gene: TRBJ1-1
CDR3 DNA: TGCGCCAGCAGCCCACTTCCCCCAGGGCAGAACACTGAAGCTTTCTTT
CDR3 protein: CASSPLPPGQNTEAFF

D gene: NA
V gene: TRBV3-1/TRBV3-2
clone size: once
J gene: TRBJ2-5
CDR3 DNA: TGTGCCAGCACTCGGAGGGGGGCAGGAGAGACCCAGTACTTC
CDR3 protein: CASTRRGAGETQYF

D gene: NA
V gene: TRBV7-2
clone size: once
J gene: TRBJ1-1
CDR3 DNA: TGTGCCAGCAGCCCGACGGTGGATGGGAACACTGAAGCTTTCTTT
CDR3 protein: CASSPTVDGNTEAFF

D gene: NA
V gene: TRBV7-9
clone size: NA
J gene: TRBJ2-1
CDR3 DNA: TGTGCCAGCAGCTATAACAGCCTCAAATCACATGAGCAGTTCTTC
CDR3 protein: CASSYNSLKSHEQFF

D gene: TRBD2
V gene: TRBV7-9
clone size: NA
J gene: TRBJ2-5
CDR3 DNA: TGTGCCAGCAGCTTAGCCGGGACTAGCGGGGGCCGTGAGACCCAGTACTTC
CDR3 protein: CASSLAGTSGGRETQYF

D gene: TRBD1
V gene: TRBV18
clone size: NA
J gene: TRBJ2-4
CDR3 DNA: TGTGCCAGCTCACCCACAGGGGTATCACCAGCCAAAAACATTCAGTACTTC
CDR3 protein: CASSPTGVSPAKNIQYF

D gene: NA
V gene: TRBV21-1
clone size: NA
J gene: TRBJ2-7
CDR3 DNA: TGTGCCAGCAGCCGCCACAGGGGGGTCGTCGAGCAGTACTTC
CDR3 protein: CASSRHRGVVEQYF

D gene: NA
V gene: TRBV3-1/TRBV3-2
clone size: NA
J gene: TRBJ2-2
CDR3 DNA: TGTGCCAGCAGCCAGGGGGCGATAACCGGGGAGCTGTTTTTT
CDR3 protein: CASSQGAITGELFF

D gene: TRBD2
V gene: TRBV7-2
clone size: few
J gene: TRBJ2-1
CDR3 DNA: TGTGCCAGCAGCTTTATTGGGGACTACACCTACAATGAGCAGTTCTTC
CDR3 protein: CASSFIGDYTYNEQFF

D gene: NA
V gene: TRBV29-1
clone size: NA
J gene: TRBJ2-1
CDR3 DNA: TGCAGCGTTCCGCGGGACCATGAGCAGTTCTTC
CDR3 protein: CSVPRDHEQFF

D gene: NA
V gene: TRBV5-4
clone size: NA
J gene: TRBJ2-7
CDR3 DNA: TGTGCCAGCAGGTCGGCGGGGGCCTCCTACGAGCAGTACTTC
CDR3 protein: CASRSAGASYEQYF

D gene: NA
V gene: TRBV12-3/TRBV12-4
clone size: NA
J gene: TRBJ1-5
CDR3 DNA: TGTGCCAGCAGTTATGGAGATCAGCCCCAGCATTTT
CDR3 protein: CASSYGDQPQHF

D gene: NA
V gene: TRBV23-1
clone size: NA
J gene: TRBJ2-7
CDR3 DNA: TGCGCCAGCAGTCAATCCCGGACAGCGACCTACGAGCAGTACTTC
CDR3 protein: CASSQSRTATYEQYF

D gene: NA
V gene: TRBV29-1
clone size: NA
J gene: TRBJ2-7
CDR3 DNA: TGCAGCGTTGCTGGCAGGAGCGAGCAGTACTTC
CDR3 protein: CSVAGRSEQYF

D gene: NA
V gene: TRBV6-2/TRBV6-3
clone size: NA
J gene: TRBJ2-7
CDR3 DNA: TGTGCCAGCAGTGCAGGGGGGCCCTACGAGCAGTACTTC
CDR3 protein: CASSAGGPYEQYF

D gene: NA
V gene: TRBV6-5
clone size: NA
J gene: TRBJ2-5
CDR3 DNA: TGTGCCAGCAGTCGGGGCTTTTCGGAGACCCAGTACTTC
CDR3 protein: CASSRGFSETQYF

D gene: TRBD2
V gene: TRBV7-9
clone size: NA
J gene: TRBJ2-1
CDR3 DNA: TGTGCCAGCAGCTTTCCCCCCGGCAGAGCGGGGGACAATGAGCAGTTCTTC
CDR3 protein: CASSFPPGRAGDNEQFF

D gene: NA
V gene: TRBV7-2
clone size: NA
J gene: TRBJ1-1
CDR3 DNA: TGTGCCAGCAGCCGCCGCACGAACACTGAAGCTTTCTTT
CDR3 protein: CASSRRTNTEAFF

D gene: NA
V gene: TRBV7-8
clone size: NA
J gene: TRBJ2-5
CDR3 DNA: TGTGCCAGCAGCTCCCACCAAGAGACCCAGTACTTC
CDR3 protein: CASSSHQETQYF

D gene: NA
V gene: TRBV9
clone size: few
J gene: TRBJ1-5
CDR3 DNA: TGTGCCAGCAGCGTAGGGACTTCCTTGGGCCAGCCCCAGCATTTT
CDR3 protein: CASSVGTSLGQPQHF

D gene: TRBD1
V gene: TRBV19
clone size: NA
J gene: TRBJ1-2
CDR3 DNA: TGTGCCAGTAGTACCAGGACAGGGGACGGTGGAAGCTATGGCTACACCTTC
CDR3 protein: CASSTRTGDGGSYGYTF